This TCR beta chain was captured by sequencing in a study of CD8 T cells in Susac syndrome. The junction had 5 bases not matched to a gene; V was cut back by 0 bases and J by 2 bases. CDR3 length equals 17 residues. Germline lookup yields CDR1 MRHNA and CDR2 SNTAGT. The RNA input was roughly 0.5 to 1 ug, and it was reverse transcribed with random hexamers. The CDR3 of TCR beta was amplified by immunoSEQ multiplex PCR across 54 Vbeta and 13 Jbeta. Each CDR3 protein is one row after TCRdb ran MiXCR on the immunoSEQ multiplex PCR reads. This sample yields 150,000 to 160,000 distinct CDR3 sequences, of which 95% to 96% are seen a single time; 0.14% to 0.15% belongs to the top ten.

What was sequenced was CD8+ T cells from PBMCs. The V call is TRBV6-4, the J call TRBJ2-1, with 9 nucleotides matching TRBD2. The TCR comes from a human donor with multiple sclerosis. The CDR3 sequence: CASSDSAGGRPYNEQFF. The CDR3 nucleotides read TGTGCCAGCAGTGACTCAGCGGGGGGCCGGCCCTACAATGAGCAGTTCTTC.